This T cell receptor beta chain comes out of a study of blood T cells in healthy people across ages. As for this clonotype: At one boundary the junction diverges from the germline segment, which might be a read error.

The CDR3 totals 15 residues. Germline assignment: CDR1 SQVTM and CDR2 ANQGSEA. The authors ran a second PCR of about 7 to 11 cycles using a sample-barcoded 5' primer and a J-beta primer mix. Using its own MiXCR run on the 5' RACE reads, TCRdb lists one record per CDR3 protein. The table includes some 1,500,000 distinct CDR3 sequences, approximately 42% detected once. The specimen sequenced was blood. The rearrangement links TRBV29-1 to TRBJ2-1; D possibly corresponds to TRBD1 (5 bases). This receptor was identified in a woman aged 18-30 years in good health. The DNA for the CDR3 is TGCAGCGTTGTGGGTCCAGGGCAGAGTGGCAATGAGCGGTTCTTC. The encoded protein is CSVVGPGQSGNERFF.